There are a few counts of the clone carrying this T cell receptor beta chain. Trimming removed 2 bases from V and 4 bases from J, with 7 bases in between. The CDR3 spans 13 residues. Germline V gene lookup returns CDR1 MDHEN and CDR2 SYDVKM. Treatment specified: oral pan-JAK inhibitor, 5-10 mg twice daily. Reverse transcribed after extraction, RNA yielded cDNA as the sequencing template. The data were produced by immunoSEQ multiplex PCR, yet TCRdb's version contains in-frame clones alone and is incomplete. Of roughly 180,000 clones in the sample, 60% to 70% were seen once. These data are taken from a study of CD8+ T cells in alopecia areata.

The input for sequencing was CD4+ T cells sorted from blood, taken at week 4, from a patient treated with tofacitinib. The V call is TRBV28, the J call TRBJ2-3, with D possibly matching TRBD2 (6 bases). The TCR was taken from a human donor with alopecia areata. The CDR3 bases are TGTGCCAGCAGTTTAGGAGGGGCAGATACGCAGTATTTT. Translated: CASSLGGADTQYF.